Shown below are 22 T cell receptor beta chains from a single sample sequenced in a study of OX40 agonist ivuxolimab in advanced cancers. The method was immunoSEQ multiplex PCR; TCRdb's version includes in-frame clones alone and lacks a portion of them. The table has 74,000 or so clones, 90% seen once; the top ten hold about 1.8%. The sample here was CD4+ or CD8+ T cells sorted from blood, taken in a trial of the OX40 agonist ivuxolimab. Every receptor here comes from an adult with an advanced solid tumor such as melanoma, head and neck, liver or kidney cancer.

This chain joins TRBV5-5 and TRBJ1-2, with D maybe TRBD1 (5 bases). Germline-derived CDR1 and CDR2 are SGHKS and YYEKEE (reference sequence). The CDR3 totals 12 residues. V gave up 3 bases and J gave up 5 bases, with 8 bases separating them. The CDR3 nucleotides are TGTGCCAGCAGCTACAGGAATTATGGCTACACCTTC. Protein product: CASSYRNYGYTF.

This chain uses TRBV7-8 with TRBJ1-3; maybe TRBD1 (5 bases). This CDR3 is built from 15 residues. Between the trimmed V and J ends, which lost 5 bases and 7 bases, there was a span of 18 bases. The germline CDR1 and CDR2 sequences are SGHVS and FQNEAQ. The CDR3 coding sequence is TGTGCCAGCAGCCCACACGAATTACGGGGCAACACCATATATTTT. Its translation is CASSPHELRGNTIYF.

The chain carries TRBV7-9 and TRBJ2-5, with D possibly TRBD2 on 6 matching bases. Germline lookup yields CDR1 SEHNR and CDR2 FQNEAQ (reference sequence). V was trimmed by 10 bases and J by 0 bases, leaving 18 bases between them. The CDR3 covers 15 residues. The CDR3 region has the DNA TGTGCCATCACCCAAGGTAGCGGAAACCAAGAGACCCAGTACTTC. Its protein is CAITQGSGNQETQYF.

CDR3 residues: CASKVGLNTEAFF. CDR3 DNA: TGTGCCAGCAAGGTTGGTTTGAACACTGAAGCTTTCTTT. This chain uses TRBV6-6 with TRBJ1-1; no reliable D call. Germline V lookup: CDR1 MNHNY, CDR2 SVGAGI (reference sequence). The CDR3 loop spans 13 amino acids. Trimming took off 7 bases at V and 0 bases at J, with 9 bases between the two ends.

V is TRBV21-1 and J is TRBJ2-7; the listed D gene, TRBD1, was not tested against the DNA. TRBV21-1 is a known pseudogene. This CDR3 comprises 14 residues. This chain's CDR3 is CASSLSRDSYEQYF. The CDR3 DNA follows: TGTGCCAGCAGCCTTTCCCGGGACAGCTACGAGCAGTACTTC.

This chain uses TRBV4-3 with TRBJ1-2; 7 bases line up with TRBD1. The CDR3 extends over 14 amino acids. The V gene end was trimmed by 4 bases and the J gene end by 4 bases; junction bases not matched to a gene: 6. The germline CDR1 and CDR2 sequences are LGHNA and YSLEER. The CDR3 DNA sequence: TGCGCCAGCAGCCCGACAGGGCTCGGCTATGGCTACACCTTC. Its translation is CASSPTGLGYGYTF.

This chain links TRBV4-2 with TRBJ2-3; 7 nucleotides line up with TRBD2. The CDR3 covers 17 residues. Germline CDR1 and CDR2: LGHNA and YNFKEQ. The junction had 12 bases not matched to a gene; V was cut back by 0 bases and J by 6 bases. The CDR3 coding sequence is TGTGCCAGCAGCCAAGAAGGGTCCGGCGGGGGATGGGATACGCAGTATTTT. Translating it yields CASSQEGSGGGWDTQYF.

The rearrangement links TRBV29-1 to TRBJ1-1, with D maybe TRBD1 (6 bases). Germline CDR1 reads SQVTM; CDR2 reads ANQGSEA. Trimming stripped 1 base from V and 8 bases from J, with 20 bases between. This CDR3 is 15 amino acids long. CDR3 bases: TGCAGCGTTGAAGTGTCTCGTCGGACAGCGGCCGAAGCTTTCTTT. As protein: CSVEVSRRTAAEAFF.

CDR3 coding DNA: TGTGCCAGCAGTGACTCCAGGGGAGGGTATCAGCCCCAGCATTTT. It is translated as CASSDSRGGYQPQHF. The chain joins TRBV2 to TRBJ1-5, with D perhaps matching TRBD1 (6 bases). This CDR3 comprises 15 residues. CDR1 and CDR2 (germline): SNHLY, FYNNEI. V was trimmed by 3 bases and J by 5 bases, leaving 14 bases between them.

Here the CDR3 DNA reads TGCGCCAGCTCCCTGGAGGGTTCAGGCAATCAGCCCCAGCATTTT. This encodes CASSLEGSGNQPQHF. This sequence joins TRBV5-1 and TRBJ1-5; no firm D call. CDR1 and CDR2 (germline): SGHRS, YFSETQ. The CDR3 contains 15 residues. V lost 7 bases and J lost 2, with 16 bases in between.

The chain combines TRBV5-6 with TRBJ2-5, with D unclear. V lost 2 bases and J 5 bases, leaving 4 bases between the germline ends. Germline assignment: CDR1 SGHDT and CDR2 YYEEEE. This CDR3 is built from 11 residues. CDR3 region: CASSFRETQYF. The CDR3 DNA sequence: TGTGCCAGCAGCTTCCGGGAGACCCAGTACTTC.

This sequence joins TRBV25-1 and TRBJ2-3; 10 nucleotides line up with TRBD1. This CDR3 region has 17 residues. V was clipped by 5 bases and J by 4 bases; unmatched bases: 12. Germline loops: CDR1 MGHDK, CDR2 SYGVNS. This CDR3 reads CASSNPGTGVWSDTQYF. The DNA for the CDR3 is TGTGCCAGCAGTAACCCCGGGACAGGGGTTTGGTCAGATACGCAGTATTTT.

A remark on this clone: A read error may account for a junction end that differs from germline. CDR3 region: CASSGPPATNF. In DNA form, the CDR3 reads TGTGCCAGCAGTGGTCCCCCCGCGACGAATTTT. This chain connects TRBV6-4 to TRBJ1-3; D unresolved. The CDR3 is made up of 11 amino acids. CDR1 is MRHNA and CDR2 is SNTAGT in the germline V gene.

V gene TRBV5-1 combines with J gene TRBJ2-2; no firm D call. The CDR3 sequence is 14 residues long. Germline-derived CDR1 and CDR2 are SGHRS and YFSETQ. Trimming shortened V by 0 bases and J by 5 bases, and 8 bases separated the two germline ends. The CDR3 sequence: CASSLAIATGELFF. The CDR3 DNA sequence: TGCGCCAGCAGCTTGGCGATAGCTACCGGGGAGCTGTTTTTT.

The CDR3 spells CSVEPVMNTEAFF. Written as DNA, the CDR3 is TGCAGCGTTGAACCGGTTATGAACACTGAAGCTTTCTTT. The V and J genes are TRBV29-1 and TRBJ1-1, with D unclear. The CDR3 covers 13 residues. Per the germline V gene, CDR1 is SQVTM and CDR2 is ANQGSEA. The V gene lost 2 bases and the J gene lost 0 bases, with 7 bases spanning the gap.

The chain uses TRBV7-2 and TRBJ2-7; tentatively, D is TRBD2 (7 bases). The ends were cut back, 8 bases at V and 7 bases at J, with 12 bases in the middle. Germline V gives CDR1 SGHTA, CDR2 FQGNSA. CDR3 length: 11 residues. The CDR3 DNA sequence: TGTGCCAGCCGAAGGGGGGGGGAGCAGTACTTC. Translation gives CASRRGGEQYF.

The CDR3 DNA follows: TGTGCCATCAGTGAGGGCTCGGCTAGCGGGATTGAGCAGTTCTTC. Amino acids: CAISEGSASGIEQFF. The chain is built from TRBV10-3 and TRBJ2-1; 9 positions agree with TRBD2. Germline loops: CDR1 ENHRY, CDR2 SYGVKD. V lost 2 bases and J lost 9; bases outside the gene matches: 8. CDR3 length: 15 residues.

This rearrangement joins TRBV6-5 to TRBJ2-2, with a possible D match to TRBD2 (5 bases). This CDR3 has 13 amino acids. Germline lookup yields CDR1 MNHEY and CDR2 SVGAGI. V lost 7 bases to trimming and J lost 4 bases, with 10 bases between them. The CDR3 loop reads CASIRESTGELFF. As DNA, the CDR3 is TGTGCCAGCATAAGGGAGAGCACCGGGGAGCTGTTTTTT.

The V gene is TRBV5-4, the J gene TRBJ2-2; D is possibly TRBD2 (5 bases). Deletions cut 10 bases from V and 4 bases from J, with 23 bases between. This CDR3 spans 16 amino acids. Germline CDR1 reads SGHNT; CDR2 reads YYREEE (reference sequence). DNA of the CDR3: TGTGCCTTCCGTCCTGGACCCGGGGTTGGCACCGGGGAGCTGTTTTTT. It encodes CAFRPGPGVGTGELFF.

The V gene is TRBV4-1, the J gene TRBJ2-7; 7 bases align to TRBD1. There are 15 residues in the CDR3. Losses at the gene ends were 0 bases for V and 3 bases for J; bases not matched to a gene: 5. Germline CDR1 reads MGHRA; CDR2 reads YSYEKL. This chain's CDR3 is CASSQERQGDYEQYF. The CDR3 nucleotides are TGCGCCAGCAGCCAAGAAAGACAGGGAGACTACGAGCAGTACTTC.

A note on this clone: The same CDR3 also results from other DNA sequences found in this sample. The chain recombines TRBV7-9 with TRBJ1-1; D remains unclear. This CDR3 is 16 amino acids long. V lost 5 bases and J lost 0, with 16 bases in between. Germline V gene lookup returns CDR1 SEHNR and CDR2 FQNEAQ (reference sequence). CDR3 sequence reads: CASSQEVRGVNTEAFF. CDR3 DNA sequence: TGTGCCAGCAGCCAAGAGGTCCGCGGAGTGAACACTGAAGCTTTCTTT.

The chain uses TRBV5-5 and TRBJ1-2; 9 nucleotides line up with TRBD1. Trimming removed 0 bases from V and 1 base from J; junction bases left unmatched: 1. The CDR3 length is 15 residues. Germline V gives CDR1 SGHKS, CDR2 YYEKEE (reference sequence). CDR3 DNA: TGTGCCAGCAGCTTGGAGGGACAGGGTAACTATGGCTACACCTTC. Amino acid sequence: CASSLEGQGNYGYTF.